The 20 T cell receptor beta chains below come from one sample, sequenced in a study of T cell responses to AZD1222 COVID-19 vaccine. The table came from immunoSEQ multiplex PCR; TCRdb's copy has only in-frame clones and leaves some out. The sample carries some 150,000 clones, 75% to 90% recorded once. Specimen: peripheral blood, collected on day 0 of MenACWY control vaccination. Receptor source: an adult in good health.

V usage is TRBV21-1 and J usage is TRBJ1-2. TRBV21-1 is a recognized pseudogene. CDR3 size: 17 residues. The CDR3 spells CASNSFSRPLEKGGYTF. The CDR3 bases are TGTGCCAGCAATTCGTTTTCCCGACCCCTTGAGAAGGGAGGCTACACCTTC.

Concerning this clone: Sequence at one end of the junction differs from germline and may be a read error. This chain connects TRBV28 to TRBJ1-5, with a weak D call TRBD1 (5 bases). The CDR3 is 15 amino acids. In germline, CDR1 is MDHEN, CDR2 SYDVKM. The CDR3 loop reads CASSLWGVGNQPQHF. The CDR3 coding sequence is TGTGCCAGCAGTCTATGGGGGGTTGGCAATCAGCCCCAGCATTTT.

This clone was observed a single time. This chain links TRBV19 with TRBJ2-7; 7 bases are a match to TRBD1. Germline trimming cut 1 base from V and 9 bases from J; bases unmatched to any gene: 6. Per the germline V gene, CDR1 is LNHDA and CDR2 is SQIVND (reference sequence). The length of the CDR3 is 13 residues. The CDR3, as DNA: TGTGCCAGTAGTATAGGATCAGGGGGATTGCAGTACTTC. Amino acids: CASSIGSGGLQYF.

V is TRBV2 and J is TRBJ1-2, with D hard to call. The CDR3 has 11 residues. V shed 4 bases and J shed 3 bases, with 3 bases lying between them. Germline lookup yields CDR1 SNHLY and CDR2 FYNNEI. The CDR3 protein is CASSVHYGYTF. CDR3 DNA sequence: TGTGCCAGCAGTGTACACTATGGCTACACCTTC.

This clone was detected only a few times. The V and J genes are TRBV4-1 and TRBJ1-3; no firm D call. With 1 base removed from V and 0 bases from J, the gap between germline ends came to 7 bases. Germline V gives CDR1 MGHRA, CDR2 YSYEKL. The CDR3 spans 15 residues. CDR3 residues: CASSQVGLSGNTIYF. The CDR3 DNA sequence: TGCGCCAGCAGCCAAGTCGGGCTCTCTGGAAACACCATATATTTT.

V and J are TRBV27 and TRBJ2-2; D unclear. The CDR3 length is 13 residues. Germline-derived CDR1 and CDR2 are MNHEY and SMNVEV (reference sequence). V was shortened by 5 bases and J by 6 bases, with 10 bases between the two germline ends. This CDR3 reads CASSLYSPGELFF. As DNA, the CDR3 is TGTGCCAGCAGTCTTTACAGCCCCGGGGAGCTGTTTTTT.

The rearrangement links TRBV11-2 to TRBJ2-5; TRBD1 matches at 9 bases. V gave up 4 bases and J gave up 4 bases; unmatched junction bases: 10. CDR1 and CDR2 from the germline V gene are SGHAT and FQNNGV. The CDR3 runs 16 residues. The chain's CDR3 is CASSSARGQGRETQYF. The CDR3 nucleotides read TGTGCCAGCAGCTCCGCTCGGGGACAGGGAAGAGAGACCCAGTACTTC.

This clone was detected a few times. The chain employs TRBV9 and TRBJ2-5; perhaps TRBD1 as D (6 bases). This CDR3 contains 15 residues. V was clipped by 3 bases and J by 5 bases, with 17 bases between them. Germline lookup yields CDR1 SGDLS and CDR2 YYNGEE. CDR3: CASSAITGSRETQYF. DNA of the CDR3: TGTGCCAGCAGCGCCATTACAGGGTCGCGGGAGACCCAGTACTTC. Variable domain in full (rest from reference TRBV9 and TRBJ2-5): DSGVTQTPKHLITATGQRVTLRCSPRSGDLSVYWYQQSLDQGLQFLIQYYNGEERAKGNILERFSAQQFPDLHSELNLSSLELGDSALYFCASSAITGSRETQYFGPGTRLLVL.

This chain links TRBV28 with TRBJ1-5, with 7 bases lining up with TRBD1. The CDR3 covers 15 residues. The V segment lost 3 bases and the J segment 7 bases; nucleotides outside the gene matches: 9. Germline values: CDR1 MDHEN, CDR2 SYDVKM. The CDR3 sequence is CASSFRSGGRQPQHF. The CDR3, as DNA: TGTGCCAGCAGTTTTCGCTCAGGGGGACGGCAGCCCCAGCATTTT.

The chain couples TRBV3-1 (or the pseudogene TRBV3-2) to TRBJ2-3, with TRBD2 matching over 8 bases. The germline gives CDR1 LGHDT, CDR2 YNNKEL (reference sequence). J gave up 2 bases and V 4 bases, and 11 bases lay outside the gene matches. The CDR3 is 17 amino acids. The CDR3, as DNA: TGTGCCAGCAGCCTCCCTGGACTAGCTGGACACACAGATACGCAGTATTTT. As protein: CASSLPGLAGHTDTQYF.

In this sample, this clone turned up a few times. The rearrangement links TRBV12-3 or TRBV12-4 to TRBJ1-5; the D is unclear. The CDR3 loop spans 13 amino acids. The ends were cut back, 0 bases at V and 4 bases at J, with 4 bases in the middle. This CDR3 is CASSLAQNQPQHF. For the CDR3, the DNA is TGTGCCAGCAGTTTAGCCCAGAATCAGCCCCAGCATTTT.

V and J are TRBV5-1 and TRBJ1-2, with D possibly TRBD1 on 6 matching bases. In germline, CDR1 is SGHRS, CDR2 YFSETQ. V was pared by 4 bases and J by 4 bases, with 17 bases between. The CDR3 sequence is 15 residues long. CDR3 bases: TGCGCCAGCAGCCCAGGGGCAGGGAGCTCCTATGGCTACACCTTC. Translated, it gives CASSPGAGSSYGYTF. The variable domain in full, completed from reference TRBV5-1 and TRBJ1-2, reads KAGVTQTPRYLIKTRGQQVTLSCSPISGHRSVSWYQQTPGQGLQFLFEYFSETQRNKGNFPGRFSGRQFSNSRSEMNVSTLELGDSALYLCASSPGAGSSYGYTFGSGTRLTVV.

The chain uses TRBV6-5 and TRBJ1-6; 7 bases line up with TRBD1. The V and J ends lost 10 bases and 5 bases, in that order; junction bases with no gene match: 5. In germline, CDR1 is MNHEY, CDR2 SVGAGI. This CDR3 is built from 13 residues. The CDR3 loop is CATRDSHNSPLHF. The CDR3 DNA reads TGTGCCACCCGGGACAGCCATAATTCACCCCTCCACTTT.

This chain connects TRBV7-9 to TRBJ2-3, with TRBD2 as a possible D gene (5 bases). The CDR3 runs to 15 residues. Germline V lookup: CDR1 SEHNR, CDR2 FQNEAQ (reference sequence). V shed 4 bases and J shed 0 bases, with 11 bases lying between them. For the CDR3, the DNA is TGTGCCAGCAGCTACCCCAGAGGGAGCACAGATACGCAGTATTTT. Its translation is CASSYPRGSTDTQYF.

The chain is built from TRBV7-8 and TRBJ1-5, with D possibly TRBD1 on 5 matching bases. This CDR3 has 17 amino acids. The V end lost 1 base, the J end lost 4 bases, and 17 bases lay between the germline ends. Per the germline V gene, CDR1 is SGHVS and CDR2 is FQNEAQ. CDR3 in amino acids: CASSLGGSIHPNQPQHF. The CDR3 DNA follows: TGTGCCAGCAGCTTAGGGGGGTCCATACACCCTAATCAGCCCCAGCATTTT.

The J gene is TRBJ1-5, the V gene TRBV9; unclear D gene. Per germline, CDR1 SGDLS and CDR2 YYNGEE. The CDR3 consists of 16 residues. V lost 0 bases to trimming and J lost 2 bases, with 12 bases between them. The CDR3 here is CASSVVRTYGNQPQHF. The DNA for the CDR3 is TGTGCCAGCAGCGTAGTGAGGACCTATGGCAATCAGCCCCAGCATTTT.

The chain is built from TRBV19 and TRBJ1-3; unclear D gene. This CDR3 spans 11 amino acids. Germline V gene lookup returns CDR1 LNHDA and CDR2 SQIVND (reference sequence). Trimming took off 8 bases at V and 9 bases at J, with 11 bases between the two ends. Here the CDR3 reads CASSQEITIYF. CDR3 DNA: TGTGCCAGTTCCCAGGAGATCACCATATATTTT.

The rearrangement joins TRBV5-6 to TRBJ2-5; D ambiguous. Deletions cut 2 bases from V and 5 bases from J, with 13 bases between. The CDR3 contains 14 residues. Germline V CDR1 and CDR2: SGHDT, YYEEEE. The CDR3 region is CASSLRIEAETQYF. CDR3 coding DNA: TGTGCCAGCAGCTTACGGATTGAAGCGGAGACCCAGTACTTC.

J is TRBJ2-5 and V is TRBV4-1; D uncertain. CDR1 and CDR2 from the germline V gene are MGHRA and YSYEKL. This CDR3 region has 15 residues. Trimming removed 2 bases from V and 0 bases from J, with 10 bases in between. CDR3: CASSQSGLYQETQYF. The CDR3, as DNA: TGCGCCAGCAGCCAAAGTGGGTTGTACCAAGAGACCCAGTACTTC.

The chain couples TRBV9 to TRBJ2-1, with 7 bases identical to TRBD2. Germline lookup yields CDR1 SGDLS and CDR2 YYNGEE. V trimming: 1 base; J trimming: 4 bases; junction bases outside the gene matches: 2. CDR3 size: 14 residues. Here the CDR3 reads CASSVQGGYNEQFF. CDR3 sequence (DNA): TGTGCCAGCAGCGTACAGGGAGGGTACAATGAGCAGTTCTTC.